This T cell receptor (beta chain) emerged from a study of control samples from healthy donors and cancer patients. The CDR3 totals 16 residues. Trimming at V came to 2 bases and at J to 0 bases, leaving 6 bases not matched to a gene. Germline lookup yields CDR1 SQVTM and CDR2 ANQGSEA. Sequencing was performed with immunoSEQ multiplex PCR; in TCRdb, only in-frame clones are kept and a portion is missing. Of about 130,000 clones listed, roughly 90% are singletons. The source is a woman between 45 and 65 years old in good health. Sample: blood. The rearrangement uses TRBV29-1 and TRBJ2-3, with TRBD2 identical over 9 bases. The CDR3 DNA sequence: TGCAGCGTTGAAACAAGGACTAGCGAGAGCACAGATACGCAGTATTTT. Protein sequence: CSVETRTSESTDTQYF.